The 22 T cell receptor beta chains presented below share a single source sample, sequenced in a study of T cells in Graves' hyperthyroidism and ophthalmopathy. TCR beta CDR3 sequences were amplified from RNA transcripts. TCR CDR3 regions were first amplified by RT-PCR with HTBI primers. TCRdb redid the calling of the multiplex PCR reads with MiXCR, one entry per CDR3 protein. The sample contains some 380,000 distinct CDR3 sequences, approximately 12% of which appear only once. Sequenced input: blood. Receptors originate from a man between 25 and 39 years old with Graves' hyperthyroidism that later progressed to Graves' ophthalmopathy.

This clonotype was seen at least ten times. The CDR3 loop reads CASSLDGSSYEQYF. The CDR3 bases are TGTGCCAGCAGCTTAGATGGCAGTAGCTACGAGCAGTACTTC. The gene calls are TRBV7-2 and TRBJ2-7, with D unclear. Trimming stripped 1 base from V and 3 bases from J, with 10 bases between. CDR1 is SGHTA and CDR2 is FQGNSA in the germline V gene. This CDR3 is built from 14 residues.

This clonotype was counted ten times or more. This CDR3 is CASSLEDEQFF. As DNA, the CDR3 is TGCGCCAGCAGCTTGGAGGATGAGCAGTTCTTC. V and J are TRBV5-1 and TRBJ2-1; unclear D gene. V lost 0 bases and J lost 8, with 3 bases in between. The CDR3 covers 11 residues. Germline V gene lookup returns CDR1 SGHRS and CDR2 YFSETQ. The variable domain in full, completed from reference TRBV5-1 and TRBJ2-1, reads KAGVTQTPRYLIKTRGQQVTLSCSPISGHRSVSWYQQTPGQGLQFLFEYFSETQRNKGNFPGRFSGRQFSNSRSEMNVSTLELGDSALYLCASSLEDEQFFGPGTRLTVL.

The chain's CDR3 is CASRATVVNTEAFF. The CDR3 coding sequence is TGTGCCAGCAGGGCAACAGTAGTGAACACTGAAGCTTTCTTT. This sequence joins TRBV6-1 and TRBJ1-1, with unresolved D. The V and J ends lost 6 bases and 0 bases respectively, with 11 bases between them. CDR1 is MNHNS and CDR2 is SASEGT in the germline V gene. This CDR3 comprises 14 residues.

The chain couples TRBV10-3 to TRBJ2-1; the match to TRBD1 covers 9 bases. The germline CDR1 and CDR2 sequences are ENHRY and SYGVKD. Unmatched junction bases numbered 7, after V lost 0 bases and J lost 7 bases. CDR3 length: 16 amino acids. In DNA, the CDR3 is TGTGCCATCAGTGAGTCGACTCGACAGGGGGGGAATGAGCAGTTCTTC. Translating it yields CAISESTRQGGNEQFF.

This clonotype was picked up many times. This sequence joins TRBV11-1 and TRBJ1-5, with no clear D. The V gene lost 2 bases and the J gene lost 2 bases, with 7 bases spanning the gap. Germline V gene data show CDR1 as SGHAT and CDR2 as FQDESV (reference sequence). This CDR3 is built from 14 residues. Here the CDR3 DNA reads TGTGCCAGCAGCTTAAGTCAGGGCAATCAGCCCCAGCATTTT. This gives the protein CASSLSQGNQPQHF.

This clonotype showed up just once. The chain joins TRBV7-9 to TRBJ1-2; weak D call: TRBD1 (6 bases). V lost 5 bases and J lost 8, with 18 bases in between. Germline loops: CDR1 SEHNR, CDR2 FQNEAQ (reference sequence). The CDR3 consists of 14 residues. CDR3 loop: CASSIQGQVEGYTF. CDR3 bases: TGTGCCAGCAGCATACAGGGTCAGGTAGAGGGCTACACCTTC.

This clonotype showed up many times. V usage is TRBV6-1 and J usage is TRBJ2-2, with 8 bases matching TRBD1. There are 13 residues in the CDR3. Germline V gene lookup returns CDR1 MNHNS and CDR2 SASEGT. V lost 8 bases, J lost 5 bases, and 4 bases stayed unmatched. This chain's CDR3 is CASGWTGTGELFF. Written as DNA, the CDR3 is TGTGCCAGCGGCTGGACAGGGACCGGGGAGCTGTTTTTT.

The sample holds many counts of this clonotype. The genes are TRBV2 and TRBJ1-5; no firm D call. The CDR3 contains 13 residues. Per the germline V gene, CDR1 is SNHLY and CDR2 is FYNNEI. The V end lost 7 bases, the J end lost 5 bases, and 12 bases lay between the germline ends. The CDR3 here is CASNSDGYQPQHF. For the CDR3, the DNA is TGTGCCAGCAACTCGGACGGTTATCAGCCCCAGCATTTT. Full variable domain (rest looked up from reference TRBV2 and TRBJ1-5): EPEVTQTPSHQVTQMGQEVILRCVPISNHLYFYWYRQILGQKVEFLVSFYNNEISEKSEIFDDQFSVERPDGSNFTLKIRSTKLEDSAMYFCASNSDGYQPQHFGDGTRLSIL.

The rearrangement links TRBV6-1 to TRBJ2-5, with D possibly matching TRBD2 (6 bases). The CDR3 loop spans 14 amino acids. Trimming shortened V by 2 bases and J by 2 bases, and 9 bases separated the two germline ends. In germline, CDR1 is MNHNS, CDR2 SASEGT. The CDR3 reads CASSEQGGQETQYF. In nucleotides, the CDR3 is TGTGCCAGCAGTGAACAAGGAGGGCAAGAGACCCAGTACTTC.

The rearrangement links TRBV4-1 to TRBJ1-1; 8 nucleotides match TRBD1. CDR3 length: 18 amino acids. V was clipped by 0 bases and J by 3 bases; unmatched bases: 12. CDR1 is MGHRA, CDR2 YSYEKL, per germline. The CDR3 here is CASSQDLWTGSMDTEAFF. The CDR3 DNA sequence: TGCGCCAGCAGCCAAGATCTCTGGACAGGGTCGATGGACACTGAAGCTTTCTTT.

This clonotype was seen ten or more times. The V call is TRBV20-1, the J call TRBJ1-1; D remains ambiguous. V was shortened by 3 bases and J by 1 base, with 6 bases between the two germline ends. CDR1 DFQATT and CDR2 SNEGSKA come from the germline V gene (reference sequence). The CDR3 is 12 residues long. This chain's CDR3 is CSASKANTEAFF. CDR3 nucleotide sequence: TGCAGTGCTAGTAAGGCGAACACTGAAGCTTTCTTT.

The V and J genes are TRBV9 and TRBJ1-3; possibly TRBD1 for D (6 bases). Per the germline V gene, CDR1 is SGDLS and CDR2 is YYNGEE. With 6 bases removed from V and 2 bases from J, the gap between germline ends came to 15 bases. The CDR3 has 15 residues. The CDR3 region is CASKAQGGPGNTIYF. DNA of the CDR3: TGTGCCAGCAAGGCACAGGGAGGGCCTGGAAACACCATATATTTT.

This clonotype was seen more than once but under ten times. The rearrangement joins TRBV4-1 to TRBJ2-1, with D perhaps being TRBD1 or TRBD2 (5 bases each). The CDR3 runs to 16 residues. V lost 0 bases, J lost 3 bases, and 12 bases lay in between. Per germline, CDR1 MGHRA and CDR2 YSYEKL. CDR3 DNA: TGCGCCAGCAGCCAAGATCCCAGGGACGTCTACAATGAGCAGTTCTTC. Protein sequence: CASSQDPRDVYNEQFF.

The genes are TRBV7-2 and TRBJ2-3; 7 bases align to TRBD2. This CDR3 is built from 16 residues. Looked up from germline, CDR1 is SGHTA and CDR2 is FQGNSA. Germline trimming cut 2 bases from V and 2 bases from J; bases unmatched to any gene: 7. The CDR3 protein is CASSLIGGGVTDTQYF. The CDR3 coding sequence is TGTGCCAGCAGCTTAATAGGCGGGGGAGTCACAGATACGCAGTATTTT.

This clonotype has just a few counts. This chain uses TRBV30 with TRBJ1-5; D uncertain. Trimming removed 0 bases from V and 1 base from J, with 4 bases in between. CDR1 and CDR2 from the germline V gene are GTSNPN and SVGIG (reference sequence). The CDR3 has 13 residues. The CDR3 protein is CAWSVESNQPQHF. CDR3 DNA sequence: TGTGCCTGGAGTGTTGAGAGCAATCAGCCCCAGCATTTT.

The table lists this clonotype with many counts. The V and J genes are TRBV27 and TRBJ2-7; 8 positions agree with TRBD2. CDR1 and CDR2 (germline): MNHEY, SMNVEV (reference sequence). The ends lost 2 bases at V and 2 bases at J; junction bases unmatched: 5. The CDR3 is made up of 15 amino acids. Written as DNA, the CDR3 is TGTGCCAGCAGTTTACGGGAGGGCGGAACCTACGAGCAGTACTTC. This codes for CASSLREGGTYEQYF.

This clonotype was counted ten times or more. This sequence joins TRBV19 and TRBJ2-1; D is unclear. The CDR3 is 15 amino acids. V gave up 6 bases and J gave up 0 bases, with 12 bases separating them. In germline, CDR1 is LNHDA, CDR2 SQIVND (reference sequence). For the CDR3, the DNA is TGTGCCAGTAGCCTTCTGACCAACTCCTACAATGAGCAGTTCTTC. It translates to CASSLLTNSYNEQFF.

This clonotype was observed many times. The chain recombines TRBV20-1 with TRBJ1-1; a possible D gene is TRBD1 (5 bases). Germline V gives CDR1 DFQATT, CDR2 SNEGSKA (reference sequence). Trimming stripped 3 bases from V and 5 bases from J, with 16 bases between. The CDR3 is made up of 14 amino acids. DNA of the CDR3: TGCAGTGCTAGGCCGGGAGCAGGGAATACTGAAGCTTTCTTT. Translating gives CSARPGAGNTEAFF.

This clonotype was counted a few times. The CDR3 loop is CASSYSGDSRGYTF. The CDR3 DNA reads as TGTGCCAGCAGTTACTCGGGCGACTCGCGGGGCTACACCTTC. The chain recombines TRBV6-2 or TRBV6-3 with TRBJ1-2; D not resolved. The V gene's germline CDR1 is MNHEY and CDR2 SVGEGT. The CDR3 has 14 residues. Deletions cut 0 bases from V and 8 bases from J, with 13 bases between.

V usage is TRBV29-1 and J usage is TRBJ2-7; TRBD1 matches 7 bases. Germline loops: CDR1 SQVTM, CDR2 ANQGSEA. This CDR3 comprises 13 residues. The V and J ends lost 4 bases and 0 bases, in that order; junction bases with no gene match: 3. This CDR3 is CSVATGDSYEQYF. The CDR3 DNA follows: TGCAGCGTTGCCACAGGGGACTCCTACGAGCAGTACTTC.

This clonotype was detected a few times. This chain joins TRBV12-3 or TRBV12-4 and TRBJ1-1; no definite D call. The CDR3 extends over 14 amino acids. V lost 5 bases and J 6 bases, leaving 16 bases between the germline ends. The CDR3 here is CASSNGLPRAEAFF. CDR3 bases: TGTGCCAGCAGTAATGGACTCCCGCGGGCTGAAGCTTTCTTT.

This clonotype was detected only a few times. Given a much more abundant clone one base away, this may be a read error. J is TRBJ2-3 and V is TRBV7-3; D is perhaps TRBD2 (6 bases). Germline CDR1 and CDR2: SGHTA and FQGTGA. Trimming shortened V by 8 bases and J by 3 bases, and 21 bases separated the two germline ends. The CDR3 contains 16 residues. CDR3 protein: CASGTGKGGVTDTQYF. CDR3 bases: TGTGCCAGCGGCACCGGGAAGGGCGGGGTTACAGATACGCAGTATTTT.